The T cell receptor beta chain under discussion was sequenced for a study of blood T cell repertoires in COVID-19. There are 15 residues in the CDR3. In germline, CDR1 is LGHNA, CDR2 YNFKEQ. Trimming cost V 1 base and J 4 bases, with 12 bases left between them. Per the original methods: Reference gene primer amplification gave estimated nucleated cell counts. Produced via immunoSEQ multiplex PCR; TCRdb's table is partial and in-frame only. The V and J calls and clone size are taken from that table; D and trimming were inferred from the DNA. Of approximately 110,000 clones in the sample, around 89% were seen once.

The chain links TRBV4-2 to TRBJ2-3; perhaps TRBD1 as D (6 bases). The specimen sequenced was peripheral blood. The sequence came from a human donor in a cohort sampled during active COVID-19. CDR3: CASSQGRGSADTQYF. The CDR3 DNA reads TGTGCCAGCAGCCAAGGCAGGGGCTCGGCAGATACGCAGTATTTT.